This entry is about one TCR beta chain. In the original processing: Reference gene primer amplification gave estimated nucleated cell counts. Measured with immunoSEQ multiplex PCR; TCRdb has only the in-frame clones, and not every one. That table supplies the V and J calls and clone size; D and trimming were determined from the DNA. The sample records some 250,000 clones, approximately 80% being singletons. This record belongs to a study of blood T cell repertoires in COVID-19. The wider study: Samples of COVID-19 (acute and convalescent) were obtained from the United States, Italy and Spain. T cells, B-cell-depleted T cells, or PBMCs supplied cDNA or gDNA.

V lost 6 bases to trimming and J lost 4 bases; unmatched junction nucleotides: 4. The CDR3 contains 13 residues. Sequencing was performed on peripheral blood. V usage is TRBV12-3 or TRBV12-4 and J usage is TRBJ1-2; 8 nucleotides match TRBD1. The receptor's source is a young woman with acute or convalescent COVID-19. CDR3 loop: CASSEQGGYGYTF. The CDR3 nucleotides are TGTGCCAGCAGCGAACAGGGGGGCTATGGCTACACCTTC.